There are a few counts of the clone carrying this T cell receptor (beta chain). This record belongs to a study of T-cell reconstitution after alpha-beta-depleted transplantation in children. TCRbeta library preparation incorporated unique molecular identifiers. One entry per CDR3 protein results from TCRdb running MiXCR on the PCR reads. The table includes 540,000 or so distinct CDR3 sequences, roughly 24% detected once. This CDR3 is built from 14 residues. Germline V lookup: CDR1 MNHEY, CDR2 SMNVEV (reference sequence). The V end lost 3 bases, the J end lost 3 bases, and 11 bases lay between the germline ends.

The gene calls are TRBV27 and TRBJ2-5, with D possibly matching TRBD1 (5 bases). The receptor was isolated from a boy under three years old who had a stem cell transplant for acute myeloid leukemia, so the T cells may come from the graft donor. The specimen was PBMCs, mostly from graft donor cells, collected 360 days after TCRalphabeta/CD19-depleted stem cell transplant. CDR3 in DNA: TGTGCCAGCAGTTTTGGGGCAGGAAAAGAGACCCAGTACTTC. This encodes CASSFGAGKETQYF.